The entry below describes one T cell receptor (beta chain). The data stem from a study of blood T cell repertoires in COVID-19. The overall study: Sites in the United States, Italy and Spain provided acute and convalescent COVID-19 samples. T cells, B-cell-depleted T cells, or PBMCs supplied cDNA or gDNA.

The germline V gene has CDR1 MNHNS and CDR2 SASEGT. The V gene lost 1 base and the J gene lost 0 bases, with 15 bases spanning the gap. The CDR3 is 17 residues long. Original processing methods: Amplification of reference gene primers provided the estimated nucleated cell counts. Profiling relied on immunoSEQ multiplex PCR, and the TCRdb table lists in-frame clones only, not all of them. Clone size and V and J calls were adopted from that table, with D and trimming inferred from the DNA. This sample has more than 85,000 clones; around 76% occur once, and the top ten carry just under 20%. The chain couples TRBV6-1 to TRBJ1-1, with unresolved D. The source material was peripheral blood. The TCR originated in a woman between 65 and 79 years old with acute or convalescent COVID-19. CDR3 DNA: TGTGCCAGCAGTGAAGAGACTTGGGTTGCTATGAACACTGAAGCTTTCTTT. This codes for CASSEETWVAMNTEAFF.